This TCR beta chain derives from a study of Graves' ophthalmopathy and Graves' hyperthyroidism. RNA transcripts were the template, and TCR beta CDR3 regions were amplified from them. HTBI primers were used in a first-round RT-PCR, which preceded a second-round multiplex PCR. TCRdb recomputed calls from the multiplex PCR reads with MiXCR, one row per CDR3 protein. Of over 450,000 distinct CDR3 sequences in the sample, 14% were seen once. This clonotype has a count of ten or more. CDR1 is LGHNT and CDR2 is FRNRAP in the germline V gene. The CDR3 consists of 17 residues. V lost 2 bases and J lost 3; bases outside the gene matches: 10.

This TCR was recovered from a woman in her 30s with Graves' ophthalmopathy. Sequenced sample: blood. The chain couples TRBV12-5 to TRBJ2-7; TRBD1 matches at 10 bases. This CDR3 reads CASGLNNPGQGFYEQYF. As DNA, the CDR3 is TGTGCTAGTGGTTTGAACAACCCGGGACAGGGGTTCTACGAGCAGTACTTC.